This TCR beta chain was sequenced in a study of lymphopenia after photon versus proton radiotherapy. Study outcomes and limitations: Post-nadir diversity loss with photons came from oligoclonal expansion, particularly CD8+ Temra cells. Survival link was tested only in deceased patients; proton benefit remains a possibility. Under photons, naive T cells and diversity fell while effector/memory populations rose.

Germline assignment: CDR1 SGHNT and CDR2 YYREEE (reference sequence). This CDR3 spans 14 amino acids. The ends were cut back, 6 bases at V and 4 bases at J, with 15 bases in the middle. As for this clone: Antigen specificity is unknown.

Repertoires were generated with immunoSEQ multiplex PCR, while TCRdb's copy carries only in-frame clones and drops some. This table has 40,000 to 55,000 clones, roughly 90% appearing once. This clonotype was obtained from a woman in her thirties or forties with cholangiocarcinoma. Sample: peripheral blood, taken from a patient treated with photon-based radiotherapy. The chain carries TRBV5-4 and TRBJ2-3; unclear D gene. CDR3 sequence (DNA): TGTGCCAGCACCTCGGCACAGAGCCCAGATACGCAGTATTTT. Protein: CASTSAQSPDTQYF.